This TCR beta chain was identified in a study of cytomegalovirus exposure and HLA in healthy donors. Overall study results and limits: The study flagged roughly 150 TCR beta chains as cytomegalovirus-associated. Most sequenced TCRs were rare (though some public TCRs occurred in many donors).

A roughly 130-subject validation cohort, separate from the approximately 700-subject first cohort, supplied the donors. The method was immunoSEQ multiplex PCR; TCRdb's version includes in-frame clones alone and lacks a portion of them. The sample records 200,000 to 250,000 clones, roughly 83% being singletons. Germline trimming cut 3 bases from V and 5 bases from J; bases unmatched to any gene: 13. The CDR3 has 17 amino acids. Germline V CDR1 and CDR2: KGHSH, LQKENI. This clone came up once. Its target is not known. The sample was PBMCs. The clonotype was recovered from a woman in her twenties or thirties in good health and CMV-seropositive. The chain carries TRBV18 and TRBJ2-7, with 10 bases aligning to TRBD1. The CDR3 here is CASSPRGTGVAGHEQYF. In DNA, the CDR3 is TGTGCCAGCTCACCGCGGGGGACAGGGGTTGCGGGCCACGAGCAGTACTTC.